This TCR beta chain was documented in a study of cytomegalovirus exposure and HLA in healthy donors. For the study at large: Prior work identified around 110 million unique TCR beta sequences in 150 million to 200 million T cells.

60 Vbeta and 13 Jbeta primers were used in PCR. Profiled with immunoSEQ multiplex PCR; TCRdb holds only in-frame clones, not every one. The repertoire includes over 100,000 clones, roughly 63% of them detected once, and 9% to 10% sits in the top ten. This clone was seen a few times. Antigen: not known. Study-wide results and limits: Across HLA loci, a later analysis found differing TCR association rates, with DRB1 most and HLA-C fewest. Investigators reported under 200 TCR beta chains as tied to cytomegalovirus. There were reportedly fewer N-insertions in an Asian-associated ancestry cluster than the approximately 600-donor mean, in a later analysis.

The TCR sequence derives from a man aged 35 to 55 in good health and CMV-seropositive. Sequenced input: PBMCs.

The DNA for the CDR3 is TGTGCCAGTAGTATGCGGCACCTCTCTGGGGCCAACGTCCTGACTTTC. Amino acids: CASSMRHLSGANVLTF. This chain links TRBV19 with TRBJ2-6, with no clear D. V dropped 3 bases and J dropped 0 bases, with 9 bases sitting between them. The CDR3 runs 16 residues. Germline-derived CDR1 and CDR2 are LNHDA and SQIVND (reference sequence).